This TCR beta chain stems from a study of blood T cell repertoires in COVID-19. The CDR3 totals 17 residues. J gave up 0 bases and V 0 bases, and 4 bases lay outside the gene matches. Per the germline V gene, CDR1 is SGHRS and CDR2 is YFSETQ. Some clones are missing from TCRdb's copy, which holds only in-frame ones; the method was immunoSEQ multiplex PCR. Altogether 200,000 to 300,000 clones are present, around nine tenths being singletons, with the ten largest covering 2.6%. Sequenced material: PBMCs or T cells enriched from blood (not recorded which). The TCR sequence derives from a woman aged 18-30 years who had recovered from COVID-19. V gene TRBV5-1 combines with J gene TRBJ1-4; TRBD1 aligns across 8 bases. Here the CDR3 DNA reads TGCGCCAGCAGCTTGGAGGCAGGGGGCGCAACTAATGAAAAACTGTTTTTT. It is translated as CASSLEAGGATNEKLFF.